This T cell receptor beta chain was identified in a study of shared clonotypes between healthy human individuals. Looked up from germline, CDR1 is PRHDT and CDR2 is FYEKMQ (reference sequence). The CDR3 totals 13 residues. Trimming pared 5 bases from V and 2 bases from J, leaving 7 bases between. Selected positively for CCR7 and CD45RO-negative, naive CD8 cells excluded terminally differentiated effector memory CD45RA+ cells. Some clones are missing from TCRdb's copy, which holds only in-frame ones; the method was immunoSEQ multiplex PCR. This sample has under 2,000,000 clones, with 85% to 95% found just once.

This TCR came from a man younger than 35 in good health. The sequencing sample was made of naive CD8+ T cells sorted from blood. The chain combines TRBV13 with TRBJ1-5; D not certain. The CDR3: CASSGDGNQPQHF. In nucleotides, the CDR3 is TGTGCCAGCAGCGGGGATGGCAATCAGCCCCAGCATTTT.